One and the same sample provided the 9 T cell receptor beta chains below, sequenced in a study of cytomegalovirus exposure and HLA in healthy donors. The PCR was carried out with 60 Vbeta primers and 13 Jbeta primers. Sequenced by immunoSEQ multiplex PCR; TCRdb stores in-frame clones only, minus some. The repertoire includes around 150,000 clones, roughly 76% of them detected once, and approximately 2% sits in the top ten. Sequencing was performed on PBMCs. These receptors all come from a human donor in good health.

The chain joins TRBV6-6 to TRBJ2-7, with TRBD2 identical over 7 bases. Trimming removed 6 bases from V and 2 bases from J; junction bases left unmatched: 7. The CDR3 loop spans 14 amino acids. Germline lookup yields CDR1 MNHNY and CDR2 SVGAGI (reference sequence). Written as DNA, the CDR3 is TGTGCCAGCAGCCGGGGGGAGGGGCCCTACGAGCAGTACTTC. Translation: CASSRGEGPYEQYF.

The rearrangement links TRBV5-4 to TRBJ2-6; D is possibly TRBD1 (6 bases). The germline CDR1 and CDR2 sequences are SGHNT and YYREEE (reference sequence). V lost 2 bases, J lost 4 bases, and 10 bases lay in between. CDR3 size: 15 residues. The CDR3 nucleotides are TGTGCCAGCAGCTTTACAGGGACCGGGGCCAACGTCCTGACTTTC. This sequence encodes CASSFTGTGANVLTF.

The DNA for the CDR3 is TGTGCCAGCAGTGAACGACAGGGGGCCTTGAGTTCACCCCTCCACTTT. It is translated as CASSERQGALSSPLHF. The chain joins TRBV6-1 to TRBJ1-6; 10 bases are a match to TRBD1. V dropped 2 bases and J dropped 9; count of bases not matched to a gene: 7. Germline V gene lookup returns CDR1 MNHNS and CDR2 SASEGT. The length of the CDR3 is 16 residues.

V gene TRBV10-2 combines with J gene TRBJ2-7, with 11 bases fitting TRBD1. The CDR3 length is 15 residues. CDR1 WSHSY and CDR2 SAAADI come from the germline V gene. Losses at the gene ends were 2 bases for V and 3 bases for J; bases not matched to a gene: 3. The CDR3 DNA follows: TGCGCCAGCAGTGAGGGGACAGGGGGAGGCTACGAGCAGTACTTC. It specifies CASSEGTGGGYEQYF.

The gene calls are TRBV6-1 and TRBJ2-7; TRBD2 matches at 7 bases. Germline V gene data show CDR1 as MNHNS and CDR2 as SASEGT. V was pared by 8 bases and J by 5 bases, with 12 bases of the junction left unmatched. This CDR3 has 14 residues. The CDR3 bases are TGTGCCAGCTCCCCCCTCCGGGGGGTTCACGAGCAGTACTTC. This encodes CASSPLRGVHEQYF.

The CDR3 DNA follows: TGCAGCGTTGAAGATCTTAAAAGGGGTTTCGACTATGGCTACACCTTC. Amino acid sequence: CSVEDLKRGFDYGYTF. The chain combines TRBV29-1 with TRBJ1-2, with a tentative D call TRBD1 (5 bases). Per the germline V gene, CDR1 is SQVTM and CDR2 is ANQGSEA. This CDR3 is built from 16 residues. V gave up 0 bases and J gave up 3 bases, with 17 bases separating them. The whole variable domain, remainder taken from reference TRBV29-1 and TRBJ1-2, is SAVISQKPSRDICQRGTSLTIQCQVDSQVTMMFWYRQQPGQSLTLIATANQGSEATYESGFVIDKFPISRPNLTFSTLTVSNMSPEDSSIYLCSVEDLKRGFDYGYTFGSGTRLTVV.

The chain recombines TRBV21-1 with TRBJ2-7; no DNA check was done on the table's D call, TRBD2. TRBV21-1 is given as a pseudogene. The CDR3 runs to 16 residues. CDR3 nucleotide sequence: TGTGCCAGCAGCAAAGTCCCTAGCGGGGACCTGTTCGAGCAGTACTTC. It translates to CASSKVPSGDLFEQYF.

The V gene is TRBV5-1, the J gene TRBJ2-1, with unresolved D. The CDR3 sequence is 15 residues long. V dropped 4 bases and J dropped 5 bases, with 16 bases sitting between them. Germline V gene data show CDR1 as SGHRS and CDR2 as YFSETQ. In DNA form, the CDR3 reads TGCGCCAGCAGCCTTTCAGGAACCTTCGACAATGAGCAGTTCTTC. It specifies CASSLSGTFDNEQFF. The entire variable domain, with the rest obtained from reference TRBV5-1 and TRBJ2-1, is as follows: KAGVTQTPRYLIKTRGQQVTLSCSPISGHRSVSWYQQTPGQGLQFLFEYFSETQRNKGNFPGRFSGRQFSNSRSEMNVSTLELGDSALYLCASSLSGTFDNEQFFGPGTRLTVL.

V is TRBV18 and J is TRBJ1-1, with D unresolved. CDR3 length: 16 amino acids. Trimming left V 3 bases short and J 1 base short, with 15 bases between. In germline, CDR1 is KGHSH, CDR2 LQKENI. The CDR3 loop is CASSPLRSTQNTEAFF. CDR3 in DNA: TGTGCCAGCTCACCCCTGAGATCCACTCAGAACACTGAAGCTTTCTTT.